The next 29 T cell receptor beta chains were all read from a single sample in a study of vaccination effects on CD4 cells after COVID-19 (dated 2022 in TCRdb). The library was generated by the immunoSEQ multiplex PCR assay. In its TCRdb copy, this immuneACCESS table keeps in-frame sequences only and misses some clones. Where compared with another copy, unresolved V genes explain less than half of these, and the others have no known cause. A total of roughly 59,000 clones appear in this sample, around 80% of them only once. 2% of the sample is held by the ten biggest clonotypes. The ViraFEST assay stimulated PBMC with viral peptide pools and then used TCR sequencing to identify antigen-specific CD4+ T cell clonotypes by expansion. After more than 9 days of culture, CD4+ T cells were isolated with the EasySep CD4+ T cell isolation kit. Participants received two doses of either the BNT162b2 or the mRNA-1273 mRNA SARS-CoV-2 vaccine.

Their recognized antigens are unknown. The sequencing here drew on CD4+ T cells from PBMCs cultured with HCoV-OC43 spike peptides, taken after COVID-19 vaccination. The sample's cell subset or site label, in plain terms: HCoV-OC43 spike overlapping peptide pool stimulation. These receptors were taken from a human donor who received a COVID-19 vaccine.

Regarding this clone: The sample has other DNA sequences that encode this CDR3 too. The rearrangement links TRBV19 to TRBJ1-1, with D perhaps matching TRBD1 (5 bases). Trimming removed 5 bases at V and 2 bases at J, with 9 bases between. The CDR3 has 13 amino acids. CDR1 LNHDA and CDR2 SQIVND come from the germline V gene (reference sequence). The chain's CDR3 is CASSATGNTEAFF. The CDR3 nucleotides read TGTGCCAGTAGTGCCACAGGTAACACTGAAGCTTTCTTT. Full variable domain (rest looked up from reference TRBV19 and TRBJ1-1): DGGITQSPKYLFRKEGQNVTLSCEQNLNHDAMYWYRQDPGQGLRLIYYSQIVNDFQKGDIAEGYSVSREKKESFPLTVTSAQKNPTAFYLCASSATGNTEAFFGQGTRLTVV.

The chain links TRBV9 to TRBJ2-2; the match to TRBD2 covers 8 bases. Germline V gene data show CDR1 as SGDLS and CDR2 as YYNGEE. The CDR3 has 17 amino acids. The V and J ends lost 3 bases and 5 bases, in that order; junction bases with no gene match: 12. CDR3 loop: CASSATPGGAGTGELFF. The CDR3 DNA is TGTGCCAGCAGCGCCACGCCCGGGGGGGCCGGAACCGGGGAGCTGTTTTTT.

The chain has TRBV5-6 and TRBJ1-5; 7 positions agree with TRBD1. The CDR3 is 14 residues long. Germline CDR1 reads SGHDT; CDR2 reads YYEEEE. The V gene end was trimmed by 4 bases and the J gene end by 8 bases; junction bases not matched to a gene: 9. CDR3 nucleotide sequence: TGTGCCAGCAGCGACCTGACAGGGAGAGAGCCCCAGCATTTT. This translates into CASSDLTGREPQHF.

V gene TRBV5-1 combines with J gene TRBJ2-3; D remains ambiguous. CDR3 length: 14 amino acids. Germline V gives CDR1 SGHRS, CDR2 YFSETQ. V lost 0 bases and J lost 4, with 9 bases in between. The CDR3 sequence is CASSLGYDADTQYF. In nucleotides, the CDR3 is TGCGCCAGCAGCTTGGGGTACGACGCAGATACGCAGTATTTT. Variable domain in full (rest from reference TRBV5-1 and TRBJ2-3): KAGVTQTPRYLIKTRGQQVTLSCSPISGHRSVSWYQQTPGQGLQFLFEYFSETQRNKGNFPGRFSGRQFSNSRSEMNVSTLELGDSALYLCASSLGYDADTQYFGPGTRLTVL.

The chain has TRBV6-5 and TRBJ1-2; 7 nucleotides agree with TRBD1. This CDR3 spans 15 amino acids. The V gene's germline CDR1 is MNHEY and CDR2 SVGAGI. V gave up 5 bases and J gave up 3 bases; unmatched junction bases: 9. The CDR3 region has the DNA TGTGCCAGCAGTCAACGACAGGGATCGGACTATGGCTACACCTTC. It yields the protein CASSQRQGSDYGYTF.

This chain connects TRBV5-1 to TRBJ1-5; 12 nucleotides align to TRBD1. The CDR3 is 15 residues long. J gave up 6 bases and V 4 bases, and 5 bases lay outside the gene matches. Germline values: CDR1 SGHRS, CDR2 YFSETQ. This chain's CDR3 is CASSPGTGGFQPQHF. The DNA of the CDR3 is TGCGCCAGCAGCCCAGGGACAGGGGGCTTTCAGCCCCAGCATTTT.

V gene TRBV18 combines with J gene TRBJ2-2, with TRBD1 identical over 8 bases. From germline, CDR1 is KGHSH and CDR2 LQKENI. The ends lost 10 bases at V and 3 bases at J; junction bases unmatched: 13. The CDR3 has 16 amino acids. The CDR3, as DNA: TGTGCCACTCCAAGGGACAGGCCGTTATACACCGGGGAGCTGTTTTTT. Protein product: CATPRDRPLYTGELFF.

The chain carries TRBV30 and TRBJ1-3, with D unclear. Trimming took 2 bases from V and 0 from J, leaving 17 bases between them. Germline CDR1 GTSNPN, CDR2 SVGIG (reference sequence). The CDR3 totals 17 residues. The CDR3 DNA follows: TGTGCCTGGAGTCTCACGCGGGGTTCGGGCTCTGGAAACACCATATATTTT. This translates into CAWSLTRGSGSGNTIYF.

J is TRBJ1-2 and V is TRBV5-1, with no clear D. The CDR3 runs to 12 residues. Trimming pared 4 bases from V and 1 base from J, leaving 5 bases between. In germline, CDR1 is SGHRS, CDR2 YFSETQ. The DNA of the CDR3 is TGCGCCAGCAGCCGTGATAACTATGGCTACACCTTC. This encodes CASSRDNYGYTF.

This clone was recorded a few times. The V call is TRBV2, the J call TRBJ1-5; D is undetermined. V lost 7 bases, J lost 8 bases, and 21 bases lay in between. CDR1 SNHLY and CDR2 FYNNEI come from the germline V gene. The CDR3 contains 15 residues. The CDR3 region is CASTPRMAFVEPQHF. DNA for the CDR3: TGTGCCAGCACCCCGAGGATGGCGTTTGTTGAGCCCCAGCATTTT.

The rearrangement links TRBV7-8 to TRBJ2-7; D is uncertain. Trimming took 2 bases from V and 7 from J, leaving 15 bases between them. The CDR3 spans 14 residues. CDR1 SGHVS and CDR2 FQNEAQ come from the germline V gene. The CDR3 DNA is TGTGCCAGCAGCTTAAACGGACGGATGGGGGAGCAGTACGTC. It specifies CASSLNGRMGEQYV.

V usage is TRBV4-1 and J usage is TRBJ2-1; 9 nucleotides match TRBD1. V shed 2 bases, J shed 7 bases, and the junction held 12 bases outside the gene matches. This CDR3 region has 17 residues. Germline V gene lookup returns CDR1 MGHRA and CDR2 YSYEKL. DNA for the CDR3: TGCGCCAGCAGCCAAACAATCGCAGGACAGGGGAGAAATGAGCAGTTCTTC. Translated: CASSQTIAGQGRNEQFF.

This clone was recorded a few times. V is TRBV19 and J is TRBJ2-1; the D is unclear. CDR3 length: 13 amino acids. Per germline, CDR1 LNHDA and CDR2 SQIVND (reference sequence). Trimming cost V 8 bases and J 0 bases, with 8 bases left between them. The CDR3 nucleotides read TGTGCCAGTTCACAGAGCTCCTACAATGAGCAGTTCTTC. This gives the protein CASSQSSYNEQFF.

This chain links TRBV11-3 with TRBJ2-2, with 15 nucleotides matching TRBD2. This CDR3 region has 18 residues. The junction had 8 bases not matched to a gene; V was cut back by 5 bases and J by 4 bases. Per germline, CDR1 SGHNT and CDR2 YENEEA. CDR3 region: CASSLSGLAGGFTGELFF. CDR3 in DNA: TGTGCCAGCAGCCTCTCGGGACTAGCGGGGGGATTCACCGGGGAGCTGTTTTTT.

This sequence joins TRBV6-5 and TRBJ1-1; possibly TRBD1 for D (6 bases). V lost 8 bases to trimming and J lost 7 bases, with 20 bases between them. Germline lookup yields CDR1 MNHEY and CDR2 SVGAGI. The CDR3 contains 14 residues. CDR3 in amino acids: CASHITGLVFEAFF. The CDR3, as DNA: TGTGCCAGCCACATCACAGGGCTAGTTTTTGAAGCTTTCTTT.

The CDR3 region has the DNA TGTGCCACGGCAGGGGATGATACTGGGGCCAACGTCCTGACTTTC. This sequence encodes CATAGDDTGANVLTF. The V call is TRBV24-1, the J call TRBJ2-6; tentatively, D is TRBD1 (6 bases). V was pared by 10 bases and J by 2 bases, with 14 bases between. Germline CDR1 is KGHDR and CDR2 is SFDVKD. The CDR3 covers 15 residues.

The sample holds a few counts of this clone. The chain uses TRBV5-6 and TRBJ1-2; unclear D gene. V was clipped by 2 bases and J by 4 bases, with 12 bases between them. Germline V CDR1 and CDR2: SGHDT, YYEEEE. The CDR3 covers 14 residues. The CDR3 is CASSLYPVGYGYTF. The CDR3 DNA reads TGTGCCAGCAGCTTATACCCAGTTGGCTATGGCTACACCTTC.

The J gene is TRBJ1-4, the V gene TRBV6-2 or TRBV6-3, with TRBD1 as a possible D gene (6 bases). The germline V gene encodes CDR1 MNHEY and CDR2 SVGEGT. Between the trimmed V and J ends, which lost 4 bases and 5 bases, there was a span of 11 bases. This CDR3 is 14 amino acids long. The CDR3 reads CASSSTGANEKLFF. In nucleotides, the CDR3 is TGTGCCAGCAGTTCGACAGGAGCCAATGAAAAACTGTTTTTT.

This clone was detected a few times. The chain combines TRBV4-1 with TRBJ1-5; 7 nucleotides align to TRBD1. V was clipped by 4 bases and J by 5 bases; unmatched bases: 8. This CDR3 has 15 amino acids. CDR1 is MGHRA and CDR2 is YSYEKL in the germline V gene. CDR3 residues: CASSRGQEYYQPQHF. CDR3 nucleotides: TGCGCCAGCAGCCGTGGACAGGAGTACTATCAGCCCCAGCATTTT.

The chain joins TRBV5-1 to TRBJ2-2; tentatively, D is TRBD2 (7 bases). The CDR3 loop spans 15 amino acids. The germline V gene has CDR1 SGHRS and CDR2 YFSETQ. Trimming removed 4 bases at V and 3 bases at J, with 13 bases between. The CDR3 loop is CASSRRGADTGELFF. The CDR3, as DNA: TGCGCCAGCAGCCGACGGGGGGCTGACACCGGGGAGCTGTTTTTT.

The chain uses TRBV5-4 and TRBJ2-6, with 9 bases fitting TRBD1. The CDR3 totals 18 residues. Looked up from germline, CDR1 is SGHNT and CDR2 is YYREEE (reference sequence). J gave up 1 base and V 4 bases, and 9 bases lay outside the gene matches. Here the CDR3 DNA reads TGTGCCAGCAGCCGGACAACAGGGGGCGCATCTGGGGCCAACGTCCTGACTTTC. The encoded protein is CASSRTTGGASGANVLTF.

V usage is TRBV7-9 and J usage is TRBJ1-2; D is perhaps TRBD1 (6 bases). The CDR3 covers 15 residues. Germline-derived CDR1 and CDR2 are SEHNR and FQNEAQ (reference sequence). Trimming cost V 6 bases and J 0 bases, with 14 bases left between them. The CDR3 protein is CASSSRGGPNYGYTF. Here the CDR3 DNA reads TGTGCCAGCAGTTCCCGGGGGGGGCCTAACTATGGCTACACCTTC.

This rearrangement joins TRBV2 to TRBJ1-4; TRBD1 matches at 8 bases. Germline CDR1 SNHLY, CDR2 FYNNEI. Unmatched junction bases numbered 9, after V lost 7 bases and J lost 8 bases. This CDR3 is 14 amino acids long. The CDR3 DNA is TGTGCCAGCACCGATGACAGGGGCTGGGAAAAACTGTTTTTT. It is translated as CASTDDRGWEKLFF.

The chain is built from TRBV19 and TRBJ1-1; D is undetermined. V lost 0 bases and J lost 8, with 28 bases in between. Germline values: CDR1 LNHDA, CDR2 SQIVND (reference sequence). This CDR3 region has 19 residues. CDR3 sequence reads: CASSIDPRPPRPLPEEAFF. The CDR3 DNA reads as TGTGCCAGTAGTATAGATCCTCGGCCCCCAAGACCCCTCCCGGAGGAAGCTTTCTTT.

The gene calls are TRBV7-8 and TRBJ1-5, with TRBD1 matching 9 bases. V shed 5 bases, J shed 2 bases, and the junction held 10 bases outside the gene matches. CDR3 length: 17 residues. Germline V lookup: CDR1 SGHVS, CDR2 FQNEAQ. Written as DNA, the CDR3 is TGTGCCAGCAGCCGGGACAGGGTGGCTTCGGGCAATCAGCCCCAGCATTTT. Translated: CASSRDRVASGNQPQHF.

The rearrangement links TRBV12-5 to TRBJ1-1, with 7 positions matching TRBD1. Germline trimming cut 2 bases from V and 5 bases from J; bases unmatched to any gene: 11. This CDR3 region has 16 residues. The germline CDR1 and CDR2 sequences are LGHNT and FRNRAP. CDR3 nucleotide sequence: TGTGCTAGTGGTTTGAATCAGAACAGGGGTAAAACTGAAGCTTTCTTT. This translates into CASGLNQNRGKTEAFF.

The V gene is TRBV15, the J gene TRBJ1-6; tentative D call: TRBD1 (5 bases). V was clipped by 1 base and J by 10 bases, with 11 bases between them. Germline CDR1 and CDR2: LNHNV and YYDKDF (reference sequence). The CDR3 is made up of 14 amino acids. CDR3 in DNA: TGTGCCACCAGCAGAGGGGGGGTCCGGTCACCCCTCCACTTT. Translating it yields CATSRGGVRSPLHF.

CDR3 amino acids: CASTGLENTEAFF. The CDR3 DNA sequence: TGTGCCAGCACGGGACTGGAGAACACTGAAGCTTTCTTT. The chain links TRBV18 to TRBJ1-1, with a tentative D call TRBD1 (5 bases). V was trimmed by 8 bases and J by 1 base, leaving 11 bases between them. There are 13 residues in the CDR3. Looked up from germline, CDR1 is KGHSH and CDR2 is LQKENI.

CDR3 loop: CASSYSQNTGELFF. CDR3 in DNA: TGTGCCAGCAGTTACTCCCAGAACACCGGGGAGCTGTTTTTT. The gene calls are TRBV6-2 or TRBV6-3 and TRBJ2-2; D remains unclear. The V gene's germline CDR1 is MNHEY and CDR2 SVGEGT. V lost 0 bases, J lost 1 base, and 3 bases lay in between. The CDR3 is 14 amino acids.